Following are 23 T cell receptor beta chains from one sample sequenced in a study of blood T cell repertoires in COVID-19. Method: immunoSEQ multiplex PCR; TCRdb's copy keeps in-frame clones and lacks some. The table records 110,000 to 150,000 clones, approximately 90% of them present only once. Sequenced input: peripheral blood. The source of these receptors is a man aged 55 to 69 with active or convalescent COVID-19.

The rearrangement links TRBV27 to TRBJ2-1; 9 positions agree with TRBD2. The ends lost 8 bases at V and 5 bases at J; junction bases unmatched: 10. Germline V gene lookup returns CDR1 MNHEY and CDR2 SMNVEV (reference sequence). This CDR3 is 15 amino acids long. CDR3 DNA sequence: TGTGCCAGCGCCCCGGGACTAGCCGTCCACAATGAGCAGTTCTTC. Its translation: CASAPGLAVHNEQFF.

The CDR3 spells CASTGGSNQPQHF. The CDR3 DNA sequence: TGTGCCAGCACAGGGGGTAGCAATCAGCCCCAGCATTTT. This rearrangement joins TRBV6-6 to TRBJ1-5; the match to TRBD1 covers 7 bases. From germline, CDR1 is MNHNY and CDR2 SVGAGI (reference sequence). The CDR3 extends over 13 amino acids. V trimming: 7 bases; J trimming: 0 bases; junction bases outside the gene matches: 0.

V is TRBV6-5 and J is TRBJ1-5, with D possibly matching TRBD1 (5 bases). CDR1 MNHEY and CDR2 SVGAGI come from the germline V gene. The CDR3 has 14 residues. Trimming pared 2 bases from V and 3 bases from J, leaving 8 bases between. CDR3 in DNA: TGTGCCAGCAGTTACCGCAGGGACAATCAGCCCCAGCATTTT. It yields the protein CASSYRRDNQPQHF.

This clone was seen only once. The CDR3 spells CASSPQMGQMNTEAFF. Here the CDR3 DNA reads TGTGCCAGCTCACCACAAATGGGACAGATGAACACTGAAGCTTTCTTT. V usage is TRBV18 and J usage is TRBJ1-1, with TRBD1 identical over 7 bases. CDR3 length: 16 residues. V was clipped by 1 base and J by 0 bases; unmatched bases: 5. CDR1 KGHSH and CDR2 LQKENI come from the germline V gene. Variable domain in full (rest from reference TRBV18 and TRBJ1-1): NAGVMQNPRHLVRRRGQEARLRCSPMKGHSHVYWYRQLPEEGLKFMVYLQKENIIDESGMPKERFSAEFPKEGPSILRIQQVVRGDSAAYFCASSPQMGQMNTEAFFGQGTRLTVV.

The table lists this clone with a few counts. The rearrangement uses TRBV28 and TRBJ2-5; TRBD2 might be the D (6 bases). Germline V gives CDR1 MDHEN, CDR2 SYDVKM. The ends were cut back, 5 bases at V and 4 bases at J, with 17 bases in the middle. The CDR3 extends over 15 amino acids. This chain's CDR3 is CASSTGTWGVETQYF. DNA for the CDR3: TGTGCCAGCAGTACCGGGACTTGGGGAGTAGAGACCCAGTACTTC.

The rearrangement uses TRBV18 and TRBJ2-1; D is possibly TRBD2 (6 bases). V gave up 3 bases and J gave up 5 bases, with 17 bases separating them. This CDR3 region has 16 residues. The germline V gene encodes CDR1 KGHSH and CDR2 LQKENI. The CDR3 DNA reads TGTGCCAGCTCACCGACGGGGAGGACCCTGAACAATGAGCAGTTCTTC. Encoded protein: CASSPTGRTLNNEQFF.

The V gene is TRBV4-3, the J gene TRBJ2-1; 14 positions match TRBD2. V lost 1 base, J lost 0 bases, and 5 bases stayed unmatched. This CDR3 region has 19 residues. Looked up from germline, CDR1 is LGHNA and CDR2 is YSLEER. Here the CDR3 DNA reads TGCGCCAGCAGCCAAGTGGAAGGGACTAGCGGGAGCTCCTACAATGAGCAGTTCTTC. Amino acid sequence: CASSQVEGTSGSSYNEQFF.

The chain has TRBV27 and TRBJ1-5; no definite D call. V lost 8 bases and J 0 bases, leaving 11 bases between the germline ends. This CDR3 has 14 residues. Germline V gene lookup returns CDR1 MNHEY and CDR2 SMNVEV (reference sequence). CDR3 sequence: CASARFYSNQPQHF. The CDR3 DNA follows: TGTGCCAGCGCCAGGTTCTATAGCAATCAGCCCCAGCATTTT.

This clone was observed a handful of times. V and J are TRBV4-1 and TRBJ2-1, with 8 bases that match TRBD2. V trimming: 3 bases; J trimming: 5 bases; junction bases outside the gene matches: 24. The CDR3 sequence is 21 residues long. CDR1 is MGHRA and CDR2 is YSYEKL in the germline V gene. CDR3 loop: CASSHPLGRKGGGRTNNEQFF. The CDR3 coding sequence is TGCGCCAGCAGCCATCCCCTGGGCCGCAAAGGTGGCGGGAGGACGAACAATGAGCAGTTCTTC.

DNA for the CDR3: TGTGCCAGCAGCTTAAGGACTAGCTCCTACAATGAGCAGTTCTTC. This translates into CASSLRTSSYNEQFF. This rearrangement joins TRBV11-2 to TRBJ2-1, with 7 bases aligning to TRBD2. The CDR3 totals 15 residues. With V trimmed by 2 bases and J by 0 bases, 1 base remained unmatched. Germline V gene lookup returns CDR1 SGHAT and CDR2 FQNNGV.

V usage is TRBV4-1 and J usage is TRBJ1-1; D remains unclear. CDR3 length: 15 amino acids. Germline V CDR1 and CDR2: MGHRA, YSYEKL. The V gene lost 5 bases and the J gene lost 0 bases, with 13 bases spanning the gap. DNA of the CDR3: TGCGCCAGCAGCTCCGGGGAGAGCCTGAACACTGAAGCTTTCTTT. The encoded protein is CASSSGESLNTEAFF.

V usage is TRBV5-8 and J usage is TRBJ2-5; D gene unclear. CDR3 length: 13 residues. Deletions cut 6 bases from V and 7 bases from J, with 16 bases between. Germline V CDR1 and CDR2: SGHTS, YDEGEE. CDR3 in amino acids: CASKFIWSGTQYF. CDR3 in DNA: TGTGCCAGCAAGTTCATCTGGTCGGGGACCCAGTACTTC.

The chain links TRBV4-2 to TRBJ1-1, with 8 bases matching TRBD1. J lost 1 base, V lost 4 bases, and 2 bases had no gene match. CDR3 length equals 14 residues. Germline-derived CDR1 and CDR2 are LGHNA and YNFKEQ. The DNA for the CDR3 is TGTGCCAGCAGCCCGGGACAGGAGAACACTGAAGCTTTCTTT. It encodes CASSPGQENTEAFF.

The rearrangement links TRBV30 to TRBJ1-2; D may be TRBD1 (6 bases). This CDR3 has 15 residues. From germline, CDR1 is GTSNPN and CDR2 SVGIG (reference sequence). V lost 0 bases and J 5 bases, leaving 16 bases between the germline ends. The CDR3 protein is CAWSVHRQAVYGYTF. CDR3 bases: TGTGCCTGGAGTGTACACCGACAGGCCGTTTATGGCTACACCTTC.

The V call is TRBV15, the J call TRBJ1-2; the D gene is possibly TRBD1 (6 bases). With 0 bases removed from V and 0 bases from J, the gap between germline ends came to 8 bases. The CDR3 loop spans 15 amino acids. Looked up from germline, CDR1 is LNHNV and CDR2 is YYDKDF (reference sequence). This chain's CDR3 is CATSRDGQTNYGYTF. The CDR3 DNA is TGTGCCACCAGCAGAGATGGACAGACTAACTATGGCTACACCTTC.

The chain uses TRBV7-9 and TRBJ2-1, with 7 bases matching TRBD1. The CDR3 is 14 residues long. Per the germline V gene, CDR1 is SEHNR and CDR2 is FQNEAQ (reference sequence). V trimming: 5 bases; J trimming: 3 bases; junction bases outside the gene matches: 4. The CDR3 sequence is CASSHRQGYNEQFF. CDR3 DNA sequence: TGTGCCAGCAGCCACAGACAGGGCTACAATGAGCAGTTCTTC.

The chain couples TRBV7-9 to TRBJ2-1; 8 positions match TRBD1. The CDR3 extends over 15 amino acids. V dropped 6 bases and J dropped 0; count of bases not matched to a gene: 4. CDR1 and CDR2 (germline): SEHNR, FQNEAQ (reference sequence). The CDR3 region is CASSRTGGSYNEQFF. The CDR3 DNA is TGTGCCAGCAGTCGAACAGGGGGCTCCTACAATGAGCAGTTCTTC.

The gene calls are TRBV5-1 and TRBJ2-1; 8 bases fit TRBD1. V lost 0 bases, J lost 12 bases, and 2 bases stayed unmatched. CDR3 length: 12 residues. CDR1 and CDR2 from the germline V gene are SGHRS and YFSETQ. The CDR3 nucleotides are TGCGCCAGCAGCTTGGAGGGGACAGGGCAGTTCTTC. Translating gives CASSLEGTGQFF.

This sequence joins TRBV27 and TRBJ2-3; TRBD1 aligns across 9 bases. Germline loops: CDR1 MNHEY, CDR2 SMNVEV (reference sequence). V lost 5 bases to trimming and J lost 8 bases; unmatched junction nucleotides: 8. This CDR3 has 14 amino acids. CDR3 sequence (DNA): TGTGCCAGCAGTCGGGACAGGGTTGACGGTACGCAGTATTTT. Amino acid sequence: CASSRDRVDGTQYF.

As DNA, the CDR3 is TGTGCCAGCAGCCTAACAGGTCGAGGCACTGAAGCTTTCTTT. It yields the protein CASSLTGRGTEAFF. This chain links TRBV5-6 with TRBJ1-1; D may be TRBD1 (5 bases). V was clipped by 4 bases and J by 4 bases, with 14 bases between them. This CDR3 is 14 amino acids long. Germline V gene lookup returns CDR1 SGHDT and CDR2 YYEEEE.

The rearrangement uses TRBV20-1 and TRBJ1-1, with TRBD1 identical over 7 bases. Germline CDR1 reads DFQATT; CDR2 reads SNEGSKA (reference sequence). This CDR3 has 9 residues. The chain's CDR3 is CRTGVDPFF. CDR3 coding DNA: TGCAGAACAGGGGTCGATCCTTTCTTT.

The chain links TRBV7-2 to TRBJ2-5; TRBD2 matches at 9 bases. V shed 2 bases, J shed 5 bases, and the junction held 3 bases outside the gene matches. The germline V gene has CDR1 SGHTA and CDR2 FQGNSA. The CDR3 totals 14 residues. The CDR3 bases are TGTGCCAGCAGCTTAATGGCGGGGGGGGAGACCCAGTACTTC. Amino acid sequence: CASSLMAGGETQYF. Filled out from reference TRBV7-2 and TRBJ2-5, the complete variable domain reads GAGVSQSPSNKVTEKGKDVELRCDPISGHTALYWYRQSLGQGLEFLIYFQGNSAPDKSGLPSDRFSAERTGGSVSTLTIQRTQQEDSAVYLCASSLMAGGETQYFGPGTRLLVL.

The rearrangement links TRBV11-2 to TRBJ2-3, with a possible D match to TRBD2 (5 bases). The V gene's germline CDR1 is SGHAT and CDR2 FQNNGV. V was trimmed by 4 bases and J by 5 bases, leaving 10 bases between them. The CDR3 covers 13 residues. In DNA form, the CDR3 reads TGTGCCAGCAGCTCCGAGGGCTTAGATACGCAGTATTTT. Translation gives CASSSEGLDTQYF.